This entry lists 12 T cell receptor beta chains sequenced from one sample in a study of Ad26.COV2.S vaccination and SARS-CoV-2 variants. The method was immunoSEQ multiplex PCR; TCRdb's version includes in-frame clones alone and lacks a portion of them. The sample contains some 640,000 clones, approximately 88% of which appear only once. The treatment: some 19 received Ad26.COV2.S at low or high dose, single or two shots; a few received placebo; per-sample allocation not given. Day 63 after the first injection of vaccine or placebo was the sampling time. This sample comprised peripheral blood, obtained in a trial of Ad26.COV2.S vaccine versus placebo. These receptor sequences come from a person between 18 and 65 years old who received the Ad26.COV2.S COVID-19 vaccine or a placebo.

The chain carries TRBV18 and TRBJ2-3; TRBD1 matches at 9 bases. The CDR3 runs to 17 residues. V lost 4 bases to trimming and J lost 5 bases; unmatched junction nucleotides: 13. CDR1 and CDR2 from the germline V gene are KGHSH and LQKENI. The chain's CDR3 is CASSQTDGTGFEDTQYF. DNA for the CDR3: TGTGCCAGCTCACAAACGGACGGGACAGGGTTTGAAGATACGCAGTATTTT.

There are a few counts of this clone. The genes are TRBV3-1 (or the pseudogene TRBV3-2) and TRBJ1-3; TRBD1 is a possible D gene (5 bases). The CDR3 contains 15 residues. Germline V gene sequence: CDR1 LGHDT, CDR2 YNNKEL (reference sequence). Trimming pared 3 bases from V and 1 base from J, leaving 10 bases between. CDR3 nucleotides: TGTGCCAGCAGCCAGGGGACCATTTCTGGAAACACCATATATTTT. Translated, it gives CASSQGTISGNTIYF.

The chain is built from TRBV27 and TRBJ2-1; 8 nucleotides line up with TRBD1. J was trimmed by 0 bases and V by 5 bases; bases with no gene match: 6. Germline CDR1 is MNHEY and CDR2 is SMNVEV (reference sequence). The CDR3 consists of 16 residues. This CDR3 is CASSPWTGSSYNEQFF. For the CDR3, the DNA is TGTGCCAGCAGTCCCTGGACAGGGAGCTCCTACAATGAGCAGTTCTTC.

The chain carries TRBV6-2 or TRBV6-3 and TRBJ1-2; D remains unclear. The CDR3 extends over 15 amino acids. CDR1 is MNHEY, CDR2 SVGEGT, per germline. V was shortened by 6 bases and J by 12 bases, with 26 bases between the two germline ends. CDR3 nucleotide sequence: TGTGCCAGCAGCTTCCGACGCCCGGGCCCCCGAGGGAACACCTTC. It translates to CASSFRRPGPRGNTF.

The table lists this clone with a few counts. The rearrangement uses TRBV4-1 and TRBJ1-2; a possible D gene is TRBD1 (6 bases). The V and J ends lost 1 base and 4 bases respectively, with 13 bases between them. The CDR3 length is 15 residues. Germline V gives CDR1 MGHRA, CDR2 YSYEKL. The CDR3 loop reads CASSQARTARYGYTF. CDR3 DNA sequence: TGCGCCAGCAGCCAAGCCCGGACAGCACGCTATGGCTACACCTTC.

The chain links TRBV6-2 or TRBV6-3 to TRBJ2-1, with 14 bases matching TRBD2. The CDR3 is 18 residues long. Germline values: CDR1 MNHEY, CDR2 SVGEGT. V shed 6 bases, J shed 9 bases, and the junction held 16 bases outside the gene matches. The CDR3 DNA reads as TGTGCCAGCAGACCTACTGGGTCGACTAGCGGGGGGGCAGGTGAGCAGTTCTTC. Its protein is CASRPTGSTSGGAGEQFF.

Comment on this clone: Other nucleotide sequences in the sample specify the same CDR3. V usage is TRBV5-1 and J usage is TRBJ2-2; no reliable D call. Germline V gene lookup returns CDR1 SGHRS and CDR2 YFSETQ. Trimming cost V 2 bases and J 5 bases, with 7 bases left between them. CDR3 length: 13 residues. The CDR3 protein is CASSLGSTGELFF. DNA of the CDR3: TGCGCCAGCAGCTTAGGAAGTACCGGGGAGCTGTTTTTT.

This sequence joins TRBV7-8 and TRBJ1-5, with unresolved D. Germline V lookup: CDR1 SGHVS, CDR2 FQNEAQ. The CDR3 spans 13 residues. V was cut by 7 bases and J by 3 bases, with 10 bases left in between. CDR3 protein: CASTRQLNQPQHF. CDR3 nucleotide sequence: TGTGCCAGCACGAGACAACTCAATCAGCCCCAGCATTTT.

In the case of this clone: The same CDR3 is also encoded by other DNA sequences in this sample. The rearrangement links TRBV20-1 to TRBJ2-5; unclear D gene. This CDR3 is built from 11 residues. V was pared by 0 bases and J by 2 bases, with 1 base between. Germline CDR1 DFQATT, CDR2 SNEGSKA (reference sequence). The CDR3 sequence is CSARDQETQYF. CDR3 in DNA: TGCAGTGCTAGAGATCAAGAGACCCAGTACTTC.

The V gene is TRBV3-1 (or the pseudogene TRBV3-2), the J gene TRBJ2-7; D is unresolved. The length of the CDR3 is 15 residues. Germline V gene sequence: CDR1 LGHDT, CDR2 YNNKEL (reference sequence). Trimming cost V 1 base and J 2 bases, with 12 bases left between them. CDR3 residues: CASSQGAHYTYEQYF. In DNA form, the CDR3 reads TGTGCCAGCAGCCAAGGGGCTCACTACACCTACGAGCAGTACTTC.

V is TRBV5-6 and J is TRBJ1-5, with D possibly matching TRBD1 (5 bases). Trimming removed 4 bases from V and 5 bases from J, with 13 bases in between. The germline gives CDR1 SGHDT, CDR2 YYEEEE. The CDR3 runs to 14 residues. CDR3 region: CASSGGLGDQPQHF. CDR3 DNA: TGTGCCAGCAGCGGGGGACTTGGGGATCAGCCCCAGCATTTT.

This chain connects TRBV5-1 to TRBJ2-3; 7 bases match TRBD2. The CDR3 runs 16 residues. Trimming cost V 0 bases and J 3 bases; bases outside gene matches: 7. Germline CDR1 is SGHRS and CDR2 is YFSETQ. The CDR3 region is CASSLASMGGTDTQYF. The CDR3 nucleotides read TGCGCCAGCAGCTTGGCCTCGATGGGGGGGACAGATACGCAGTATTTT.